This TCR beta chain came from a study of vaccination effects on CD4 cells after COVID-19. Background on the study: PBMC were cultured at fewer than 2.5 million per well with approximately 9 IU/ml IL-2 and around 9.4 ug/ml peptides. Study-level results: Late post-vaccination samples showed marked contraction of infection- and vaccine-induced clones.

Regarding this clone: Its antigen is not known.

Assay used: immunoSEQ multiplex PCR; TCRdb lists only in-frame clones, some missing. The sample shows about 46,000 clones, about 70% of them seen only once. The V and J ends lost 2 bases and 2 bases respectively, with 6 bases between them. CDR3 size: 13 residues. Germline CDR1 and CDR2: LNHDA and SQIVND (reference sequence). Culture proceeded for about 11 days, and CD4+ T cells were then isolated. The TCR sequence derives from a human donor who had a prior SARS-CoV-2 infection. Material: CD4+ T cells from PBMCs cultured without peptide, obtained before COVID-19 vaccination. The rearrangement links TRBV19 to TRBJ1-2; D gene ambiguous. CDR3 sequence reads: CASSIRVNYGYTF. The DNA for the CDR3 is TGTGCCAGTAGTATACGTGTAAACTATGGCTACACCTTC. Combining the CDR3 with reference TRBV19 and TRBJ1-2 gives the whole variable domain DGGITQSPKYLFRKEGQNVTLSCEQNLNHDAMYWYRQDPGQGLRLIYYSQIVNDFQKGDIAEGYSVSREKKESFPLTVTSAQKNPTAFYLCASSIRVNYGYTFGSGTRLTVV.